The 3 T cell receptor beta chains listed next were all sequenced from one sample in a study of blood T cell repertoires in COVID-19 (dated by TCRdb to the early 2020s). Receptors were amplified or captured by the immunoSEQ multiplex PCR assay. Drawn from immuneACCESS, this table holds only the in-frame rearrangements with V and J called that TCRdb kept. Clones are partly lost; checked studies trace under half to an unresolved V gene and leave the rest unexplained. The sample table records about 190,000 clones; more than 75% of these occur just once. 4.4% of the sample is in the top ten clones. The sequenced sample was peripheral blood. The receptors here all came from a human donor in a cohort sampled during active COVID-19.

DNA of the CDR3: TGCAGCGTTGGGGTAGCGCCAGATACGCAGTATTTT. It yields the protein CSVGVAPDTQYF. The chain links TRBV29-1 to TRBJ2-3; tentative D call: TRBD2 (5 bases). The CDR3 runs 12 residues. V dropped 4 bases and J dropped 4 bases, with 9 bases sitting between them. Germline V gene sequence: CDR1 SQVTM, CDR2 ANQGSEA.

This sequence joins TRBV29-1 and TRBJ2-3, with 7 bases fitting TRBD1. Germline V gene lookup returns CDR1 SQVTM and CDR2 ANQGSEA. This CDR3 is built from 14 residues. Trimming took 6 bases from V and 6 from J; bases not matched to a gene: 12. CDR3 amino acids: CSVAGTAFMDTQYF. The CDR3 DNA sequence: TGCAGCGTAGCCGGGACAGCCTTTATGGATACGCAGTATTTT.

V gene TRBV5-4 combines with J gene TRBJ2-1; 12 bases map to TRBD2. There are 16 residues in the CDR3. J lost 6 bases, V lost 0 bases, and 4 bases had no gene match. CDR1 SGHNT and CDR2 YYREEE come from the germline V gene (reference sequence). The CDR3 is CASSLASGRVINEQFF. CDR3 sequence (DNA): TGTGCCAGCAGCTTGGCTAGCGGGAGGGTGATCAATGAGCAGTTCTTC.